This TCR beta chain was recorded in a study of immune evolution from preneoplasia to lung adenocarcinoma. Only in-frame clones appear in the TCRdb table, and some are missing; sequencing was by immunoSEQ multiplex PCR. The sample contains around 4,800 clones, around 80% of which appear only once. V lost 6 bases and J lost 3; bases outside the gene matches: 12. The CDR3 sequence is 16 residues long. In germline, CDR1 is SGHNT, CDR2 YENEEA. The source material was FFPE minimally invasive lung adenocarcinoma tissue. The chain is built from TRBV11-3 and TRBJ2-7; 9 bases fit TRBD2. The origin of this receptor is a person aged 55-80 years with lung adenocarcinoma. The CDR3 DNA reads TGTGCCAGCAGTTCTAGCGGGGTAGCGGGTCGCTACGAGCAGTACTTC. Protein: CASSSSGVAGRYEQYF.